This entry lists 2 T cell receptor beta chains sequenced from one sample in a study of blood T cell repertoires in COVID-19. TCRdb keeps only in-frame clones here, not all; method: immunoSEQ multiplex PCR. Of over 300,000 clones in the sample, 90% are singletons; the top ten hold 6.5%. The sequencing sample was made of peripheral blood. The receptors derive from a man between 18 and 29 years old with active or convalescent COVID-19.

This chain connects TRBV11-2 to TRBJ2-7; D perhaps matches TRBD1 (5 bases). Trimming took off 6 bases at V and 6 bases at J, with 15 bases between the two ends. The V gene's germline CDR1 is SGHAT and CDR2 FQNNGV. The CDR3 is 13 amino acids. CDR3 coding DNA: TGTGCCAGCAGGACATTCGACAGTCGCGAGCAGTACTTC. It encodes CASRTFDSREQYF.

In DNA form, the CDR3 reads TGCGCCAGCACCACGGTGAACACTGAAGCTTTCTTT. It yields the protein CASTTVNTEAFF. The chain carries TRBV5-1 and TRBJ1-1; D remains unclear. Germline assignment: CDR1 SGHRS and CDR2 YFSETQ. This CDR3 is 12 amino acids long. The V and J ends lost 6 bases and 0 bases respectively, with 6 bases between them.